This entry concerns a single T cell receptor (beta chain). Its specificity is not known. RNA transcripts yielded amplified TCR beta CDR3 regions. A first-round RT-PCR used HTBI primers, followed by a second-round multiplex PCR. TCRdb recomputed calls from the multiplex PCR reads with MiXCR, one row per CDR3 protein. The data show about 740,000 distinct CDR3 sequences, with roughly 40% seen just once and around 40% held by the top ten. The data were taken from a study of Graves' ophthalmopathy and Graves' hyperthyroidism. Study outcomes and limitations: The blood repertoire also included most expanded thyroid clonotypes above 0.001 frequency. Discrimination between ophthalmopathy and stable hyperthyroidism by a 13-signature model showed about 86% sensitivity and about 80% specificity.

Ophthalmopathy was moderately-to-severely active, CAS at least 3, NOSPECS at least 4, lasting under 3 months. Fresh peripheral blood (less than 11 ml) yielded the PBMCs. The sample was peripheral blood. This TCR came from an adult man with Graves' ophthalmopathy.

This CDR3 reads CASSENPGTGYGYTF. The CDR3 nucleotides read TGTGCCAGCAGCGAGAATCCCGGGACAGGTTATGGCTACACCTTC. This chain joins TRBV7-3 and TRBJ1-2; 8 nucleotides match TRBD1. Germline lookup yields CDR1 SGHTA and CDR2 FQGTGA. Unmatched junction bases numbered 10, after V lost 5 bases and J lost 5 bases. This CDR3 is built from 15 residues.